This TCR beta chain was sequenced for a study of blood T cell repertoires in COVID-19. Study context: COVID-19 samples from acute and convalescent phases originated in the United States, Italy and Spain. PBMCs, B-cell-depleted T cells, or T cells were the source of the cDNA or gDNA that made up the material.

Authors' analysis steps: Cell counts per sample came from amplifying reference gene primers. Generated by immunoSEQ multiplex PCR, the TCRdb table keeps only in-frame clones and is missing some. That table furnishes V, J and clone size, whereas the DNA furnished D and trimming. The sample consists of roughly 100,000 clones, 90% of them appearing once. The CDR3 extends over 14 amino acids. The V gene lost 4 bases and the J gene lost 3 bases, with 12 bases spanning the gap. CDR1 and CDR2 (germline): SGHRS, YFSETQ. The sample taken for sequencing was peripheral blood. The chain couples TRBV5-1 to TRBJ2-3, with D perhaps TRBD1 (5 bases). This clonotype was sampled from a man in his fifties with acute or convalescent COVID-19. The CDR3 DNA sequence: TGCGCCAGCAGCAGCCAGGGTGGTACAGATACGCAGTATTTT. It specifies CASSSQGGTDTQYF.